This passage covers 24 T cell receptor beta chains from one sample sequenced in a study of blood T cell repertoires in COVID-19. Produced via immunoSEQ multiplex PCR; TCRdb's table is partial and in-frame only. The table includes roughly 120,000 clones, about 85% detected once. Sequencing was done on a sample of peripheral blood. Source of these receptors: a human donor in a cohort sampled during active COVID-19.

The J gene is TRBJ2-3, the V gene TRBV7-2; D unclear. Trimming left V 1 base short and J 1 base short, with 6 bases between. This CDR3 has 14 residues. Germline CDR1 SGHTA, CDR2 FQGNSA. CDR3 in amino acids: CASSLVSGTDTQYF. CDR3 nucleotides: TGTGCCAGCAGCTTAGTAAGCGGCACAGATACGCAGTATTTT.

The rearrangement uses TRBV6-5 and TRBJ1-1; D might be TRBD1 (6 bases). The CDR3 consists of 16 residues. Germline-derived CDR1 and CDR2 are MNHEY and SVGAGI. Trimming left V 1 base short and J 2 bases short, with 14 bases between. The CDR3 DNA reads as TGTGCCAGCAGTTACTTCAGGGGCCTCACCAACACTGAAGCTTTCTTT. Residues: CASSYFRGLTNTEAFF.

This clone was seen once. CDR3 loop: CASSDQGEQYF. The CDR3 nucleotides are TGTGCCAGCAGTGACCAGGGCGAGCAGTACTTC. The V and J genes are TRBV6-2 or TRBV6-3 and TRBJ2-7, with D possibly being TRBD1 (5 bases). Trimming pared 5 bases from V and 6 bases from J, leaving 8 bases between. Germline V gene lookup returns CDR1 MNHEY and CDR2 SVGEGT. The CDR3 is 11 amino acids.

The chain recombines TRBV9 with TRBJ2-3, with no clear D. Per the germline V gene, CDR1 is SGDLS and CDR2 is YYNGEE. Trimming cost V 3 bases and J 6 bases, with 11 bases left between them. The CDR3 contains 13 residues. The CDR3 nucleotides are TGTGCCAGCAGCGCCGTAAATGCGGATACGCAGTATTTT. This translates into CASSAVNADTQYF.

This rearrangement joins TRBV2 to TRBJ1-1, with D unresolved. Germline CDR1 reads SNHLY; CDR2 reads FYNNEI. Trimming shortened V by 2 bases and J by 1 base, and 11 bases separated the two germline ends. The CDR3 spans 15 residues. The DNA of the CDR3 is TGTGCCAGCAGTGAATACGGGGAGGGGAACACTGAAGCTTTCTTT. This gives the protein CASSEYGEGNTEAFF. Full variable domain (rest looked up from reference TRBV2 and TRBJ1-1): EPEVTQTPSHQVTQMGQEVILRCVPISNHLYFYWYRQILGQKVEFLVSFYNNEISEKSEIFDDQFSVERPDGSNFTLKIRSTKLEDSAMYFCASSEYGEGNTEAFFGQGTRLTVV.

The CDR3 loop reads CAISLPDSPLHF. As DNA, the CDR3 is TGTGCCATCAGCCTCCCAGATTCACCCCTCCACTTT. The rearrangement links TRBV10-3 to TRBJ1-6; no clear D. Trimming pared 6 bases from V and 8 bases from J, leaving 8 bases between. The germline CDR1 and CDR2 sequences are ENHRY and SYGVKD. The CDR3 consists of 12 residues.

The chain has TRBV7-2 and TRBJ1-4, with D unclear. The V end was cut by 1 base, the J end by 7 bases, with 13 bases between. The CDR3 has 15 amino acids. Germline V gives CDR1 SGHTA, CDR2 FQGNSA. The CDR3 loop reads CASSLDLRGGEKLFF. The CDR3 DNA reads as TGTGCCAGCAGCTTAGACCTGAGAGGCGGTGAAAAACTGTTTTTT.

The rearrangement joins TRBV12-3 or TRBV12-4 to TRBJ1-2; TRBD1 is a possible D gene (5 bases). CDR3 length: 13 residues. V dropped 5 bases and J dropped 2 bases, with 9 bases sitting between them. The CDR3 reads CASSLGQNYGYTF. The CDR3 nucleotides read TGTGCCAGCAGTCTGGGGCAGAACTATGGCTACACCTTC.

This clone showed up just once. The junction departs from the called germline gene at one end, perhaps through a read error. This chain connects TRBV6-6 to TRBJ1-1; D remains ambiguous. Germline V gives CDR1 MNHNY, CDR2 SVGAGI (reference sequence). This CDR3 region has 12 residues. CDR3 amino acids: CAAVVWGVESFF. CDR3 DNA sequence: TGTGCCGCTGTAGTGTGGGGAGTTGAATCTTTCTTT.

The chain joins TRBV5-1 to TRBJ1-5, with TRBD1 as a possible D gene (6 bases). Trimming removed 3 bases at V and 4 bases at J, with 8 bases between. The germline V gene encodes CDR1 SGHRS and CDR2 YFSETQ. The CDR3 sequence is 13 residues long. CDR3 region: CASSSRGNQPQHF. CDR3 bases: TGCGCCAGCAGCTCGAGGGGGAATCAGCCCCAGCATTTT.

This clone was counted a few times. The chain has TRBV29-1 and TRBJ2-1; tentatively, D is TRBD2 (6 bases). V was trimmed by 4 bases and J by 5 bases, leaving 15 bases between them. The CDR3 consists of 14 residues. Per germline, CDR1 SQVTM and CDR2 ANQGSEA. The CDR3 DNA is TGCAGCGTTGGCGGGGCCCTCCTTAACAATGAGCAGTTCTTC. As protein: CSVGGALLNNEQFF.

The CDR3 DNA follows: TGTGCCAGCAGTGAACAGGGGTTCGATACGCAGTATTTT. Translation gives CASSEQGFDTQYF. This chain uses TRBV6-1 with TRBJ2-3, with a tentative D call TRBD1 (6 bases). The germline V and J ends were trimmed by 2 bases and 6 bases, with 9 bases remaining between them. This CDR3 comprises 13 residues. Germline values: CDR1 MNHNS, CDR2 SASEGT.

The J gene is TRBJ1-5, the V gene TRBV29-1; D is ambiguous. From germline, CDR1 is SQVTM and CDR2 ANQGSEA. The CDR3 runs 13 residues. The ends were cut back, 4 bases at V and 3 bases at J, with 10 bases in the middle. CDR3 coding DNA: TGCAGCGTTGCACAAACACCCAATCAGCCCCAGCATTTT. This codes for CSVAQTPNQPQHF.

V and J are TRBV9 and TRBJ2-1; 7 bases map to TRBD2. Germline V gene data show CDR1 as SGDLS and CDR2 as YYNGEE. This CDR3 has 13 residues. The V gene end was trimmed by 3 bases and the J gene end by 6 bases; junction bases not matched to a gene: 3. The CDR3 DNA follows: TGTGCCAGCAGCGACCCGGGGGGCAATGAGCAGTTCTTC. Translation: CASSDPGGNEQFF.

The chain recombines TRBV3-1 (or the pseudogene TRBV3-2) with TRBJ1-3; D possibly corresponds to TRBD1 (6 bases). The V gene's germline CDR1 is LGHDT and CDR2 YNNKEL (reference sequence). This CDR3 is 14 amino acids long. V shed 6 bases and J shed 2 bases, with 11 bases lying between them. CDR3 bases: TGTGCCAGCAGACCACAGGGAACTGGAAACACCATATATTTT. Its protein is CASRPQGTGNTIYF.

The chain employs TRBV6-6 and TRBJ2-3, with D tentatively TRBD1 (7 bases). This CDR3 is built from 14 residues. The germline gives CDR1 MNHNY, CDR2 SVGAGI (reference sequence). Deletions cut 5 bases from V and 3 bases from J, with 12 bases between. The CDR3, as DNA: TGTGCCAGCAGTAGCAGGGGGAGGACAGATACGCAGTATTTT. Translated, it gives CASSSRGRTDTQYF.

This clone has only one observation. The chain carries TRBV6-6 and TRBJ1-4; D gene uncertain. The CDR3 consists of 16 residues. Germline lookup yields CDR1 MNHNY and CDR2 SVGAGI (reference sequence). V was pared by 6 bases and J by 1 base, with 15 bases between. The CDR3 DNA reads as TGTGCCAGCAGCCCTCGAGGAGGCGGAACTAATGAAAAACTGTTTTTT. Protein product: CASSPRGGGTNEKLFF.

This chain uses TRBV5-1 with TRBJ1-2; D possibly corresponds to TRBD1 (6 bases). The CDR3 contains 15 residues. CDR1 is SGHRS, CDR2 YFSETQ, per germline. Trimming removed 1 base at V and 3 bases at J, with 13 bases between. The CDR3, as DNA: TGCGCCAGCAGCTTGTTGGGGGCGCAGGACTATGGCTACACCTTC. It yields the protein CASSLLGAQDYGYTF.

The rearrangement uses TRBV14 and TRBJ2-7; 7 bases agree with TRBD2. This CDR3 region has 14 residues. The germline V gene has CDR1 SGHDN and CDR2 FVKESK. With 1 base clipped from V and 8 bases from J, the junction kept 8 bases outside the gene matches. CDR3 nucleotides: TGTGCCAGCAGCCAAGTGGGAGGGGCTCGAAAGCAGTACTTC. Translating gives CASSQVGGARKQYF.

This clone turned up a few times. The rearrangement joins TRBV5-1 to TRBJ2-7, with 10 bases that match TRBD1. The trim removed 7 bases at V and 6 bases at J, leaving 7 bases unmatched. Germline CDR1 is SGHRS and CDR2 is YFSETQ. The CDR3 sequence is 13 residues long. The CDR3 region has the DNA TGCGCCAGCCAAAGACAGGGGGCAAGCGAGCAGTACTTC. Amino acid sequence: CASQRQGASEQYF. The full variable domain, rest sourced from reference TRBV5-1 and TRBJ2-7, is KAGVTQTPRYLIKTRGQQVTLSCSPISGHRSVSWYQQTPGQGLQFLFEYFSETQRNKGNFPGRFSGRQFSNSRSEMNVSTLELGDSALYLCASQRQGASEQYFGPGTRLTVT.

V usage is TRBV12-3 or TRBV12-4 and J usage is TRBJ2-3; 7 positions agree with TRBD2. CDR3 length: 12 residues. Trimming at V came to 3 bases and at J to 10 bases, leaving 4 bases not matched to a gene. CDR3 nucleotides: TGTGCCAGCAGTTTTGGGGGGGATGCGCAGTATTTT. Residues: CASSFGGDAQYF.

This rearrangement joins TRBV6-5 to TRBJ2-3, with D maybe TRBD2 (6 bases). In germline, CDR1 is MNHEY, CDR2 SVGAGI. The ends were cut back, 2 bases at V and 4 bases at J, with 10 bases in the middle. CDR3 length: 14 amino acids. The CDR3 loop reads CASSYARRADTQYF. The CDR3 nucleotides are TGTGCCAGCAGTTACGCCCGGAGGGCAGATACGCAGTATTTT.

The V call is TRBV7-2, the J call TRBJ2-4, with TRBD2 matching over 7 bases. The V and J ends lost 5 bases and 6 bases, in that order; junction bases with no gene match: 4. Germline-derived CDR1 and CDR2 are SGHTA and FQGNSA. This CDR3 is built from 13 residues. Written as DNA, the CDR3 is TGTGCCAGCAGCCATGGGGGGGTAAACATTCAGTACTTC. Protein sequence: CASSHGGVNIQYF.

The J gene is TRBJ2-1, the V gene TRBV5-5; 11 bases map to TRBD1. V lost 3 bases, J lost 5 bases, and 1 base stayed unmatched. Germline CDR1 SGHKS, CDR2 YYEKEE (reference sequence). The CDR3 is made up of 14 amino acids. In DNA form, the CDR3 reads TGTGCCAGCAGCTGGGACAGGGGGGACAATGAGCAGTTCTTC. It encodes CASSWDRGDNEQFF.